These 5 T cell receptor beta chains were all obtained from the same sample, sequenced in a study of human CD8 memory T cell subsets. Production of TCR beta libraries used UMI-labeled 5' RACE as the method. Following a re-call of the 5' RACE reads, TCRdb has one entry per CDR3 protein and lacks DNA. This sample contains some 10,000 distinct CDR3 sequences. Specimen: CD8+ stem-like memory T cells (TSCM and TCM) sorted from PBMCs. Described subset: stem-like memory CD8 T cells (TSTEM), CCR7+ PD-1- TIGIT-. The receptors derive from a human donor in good health.

Judged by frequency, this clonotype is medium-sized (0.01 to 0.1%). V and J are TRBV12-3 or TRBV12-4 and TRBJ1-1; no DNA is available, so the TRBD1 call from TCRdb remains unchecked. The CDR3 is made up of 14 amino acids. CDR3 in amino acids: CASSLTGGNTEAFF.

The chain joins TRBV30 to TRBJ1-1. The CDR3 has 16 residues. The V gene's germline CDR1 is GTSNPN and CDR2 SVGIG (reference sequence). The CDR3 loop reads CAWSGGRVVKDTEAFF.

This clonotype shows up as medium-sized (0.01 to 0.1%) by frequency. The J gene is TRBJ2-2, the V gene TRBV29-1; the TRBD1 assignment by TCRdb is unverifiable without DNA. This CDR3 is built from 15 residues. The V gene's germline CDR1 is SQVTM and CDR2 ANQGSEA. This chain's CDR3 is CSVEDPRSGSGELFF.

This chain connects TRBV6-2 or TRBV6-3 to TRBJ1-2; TCRdb lists TRBD1, though no DNA is available to test this call. Per the germline V gene, CDR1 is MNHEY and CDR2 is SVGEGT. CDR3 length: 15 amino acids. The CDR3: CASSYVVTGAYGYTF.

The chain joins TRBV3-1 to TRBJ2-5. This CDR3 contains 15 residues. CDR1 LGHDT and CDR2 YNNKEL come from the germline V gene (reference sequence). CDR3 amino acids: CASSREQTSQETQYF.